This section outlines one TCR beta chain sequence together with its context. Antigen: not known. The data were taken from a study of T cell responses to AZD1222 COVID-19 vaccine. Repertoires were generated with immunoSEQ multiplex PCR, while TCRdb's copy carries only in-frame clones and drops some. The repertoire consists of roughly 70,000 clones, with roughly 89% occurring once and the leading ten covering approximately 9.3%. Germline V gives CDR1 SGHTA, CDR2 FQGNSA. Unmatched junction bases numbered 5, after V lost 1 base and J lost 4 bases. This CDR3 region has 16 residues. Points from the study as a whole: Unmutated variant regions reportedly attract nearly half of all spike-specific TCRs. Scientists sampled the repertoires only once the peak T cell response had passed. Spike regions recognized by vaccine-associated CD4 TCRs spanned the protein, led by 160-218 and 743-854. The donors showed a predominance of white British ancestry and of females, with possible underestimation of clonal diversity.

The sequences come from peripheral blood, collected 28 days after the second AZD1222 dose. This TCR was sampled from an adult who received the AZD1222 COVID-19 vaccine. The J gene is TRBJ2-3, the V gene TRBV7-2; 10 bases match TRBD2. The CDR3 here is CASSLVLAGGADTQYF. For the CDR3, the DNA is TGTGCCAGCAGCTTAGTTTTAGCGGGGGGCGCAGATACGCAGTATTTT.